The present T cell receptor (beta chain) was sequenced within a study of OX40 agonist ivuxolimab in advanced cancers. Study background: Eligibility admitted prior anti-PD-1, anti-PD-L1 or anti-CTLA-4 therapy; roughly 39% had some.

Study-level results: Clonal expansion was seen in CD4+ and CD8+ blood T cells by week 6 at 0.1 to 3.0 mg/kg.

Note on this clone: Its antigen is undetermined.

CDR3 size: 16 residues. Trimming left V 1 base short and J 8 bases short, with 20 bases between. Germline V gene sequence: CDR1 SGHTA, CDR2 FQGTGA. Sequenced by immunoSEQ multiplex PCR; TCRdb stores in-frame clones only, minus some. The table shows 59,000 or so clones, with roughly 82% occurring only once. This chain joins TRBV7-3 and TRBJ1-2; D ambiguous. The source material was CD4+ or CD8+ T cells sorted from blood, sampled in a trial of the OX40 agonist ivuxolimab. The sequence was obtained from an adult with an advanced solid tumor such as melanoma, head and neck, liver or kidney cancer. DNA of the CDR3: TGTGCCAGCAGCTTAAGTGGAGGCACCTCGGAGGGCGGCTACACCTTC. Translated, it gives CASSLSGGTSEGGYTF.